This passage covers 21 T cell receptor beta chains from one sample sequenced in a study of shared clonotypes between healthy human individuals. Libraries were prepared by immunoSEQ multiplex PCR; TCRdb keeps only in-frame clonotypes and omits some of them. The sample has some 2,500,000 clones, around 90% seen once. The sequenced sample consisted of naive CD4+ T cells from PBMCs. Documented subset: CD45RA+ positively selected. Source of these receptors: a man between 18 and 29 years old in good health. Some clones in this sample may be carry-over from other donors' samples.

V is TRBV18 and J is TRBJ1-1; 7 bases agree with TRBD1. The CDR3 has 15 amino acids. J gave up 1 base and V 3 bases, and 5 bases lay outside the gene matches. Looked up from germline, CDR1 is KGHSH and CDR2 is LQKENI. CDR3 DNA: TGTGCCAGCTCACCGTTAGGACAGGCGAACACTGAAGCTTTCTTT. Its protein is CASSPLGQANTEAFF. The full variable domain, completed using reference TRBV18 and TRBJ1-1, is NAGVMQNPRHLVRRRGQEARLRCSPMKGHSHVYWYRQLPEEGLKFMVYLQKENIIDESGMPKERFSAEFPKEGPSILRIQQVVRGDSAAYFCASSPLGQANTEAFFGQGTRLTVV.

V is TRBV11-2 and J is TRBJ2-5; D gene unclear. The CDR3 has 17 amino acids. Between the trimmed V and J ends, which lost 6 bases and 3 bases, there was a span of 23 bases. Germline V gene lookup returns CDR1 SGHAT and CDR2 FQNNGV. The CDR3 loop is CASSFDPGRKFKETQYF. The CDR3 DNA reads as TGTGCCAGCAGTTTCGACCCCGGGCGCAAATTTAAAGAGACCCAGTACTTC.

The genes are TRBV5-4 and TRBJ1-1; 8 bases fit TRBD1. J lost 4 bases, V lost 0 bases, and 8 bases had no gene match. The CDR3 consists of 16 residues. Per the germline V gene, CDR1 is SGHNT and CDR2 is YYREEE (reference sequence). Here the CDR3 reads CASSLDRGARGTEAFF. The CDR3, as DNA: TGTGCCAGCAGCTTGGACAGGGGGGCGCGGGGCACTGAAGCTTTCTTT.

This rearrangement joins TRBV7-9 to TRBJ2-3; D may be TRBD1 or TRBD2 (5 bases each). The V gene lost 2 bases and the J gene lost 0 bases, with 12 bases spanning the gap. Germline V gene sequence: CDR1 SEHNR, CDR2 FQNEAQ (reference sequence). The CDR3 is 16 amino acids. CDR3 sequence (DNA): TGTGCCAGCAGCTTATCGGGGCCCGGTAGCACAGATACGCAGTATTTT. Translation gives CASSLSGPGSTDTQYF.

As concerns this clone: Other DNA sequences from this sample encode an identical CDR3 as well. CDR3 nucleotide sequence: TGCGCCAGCAGCTTGCAGGGTAGTGAAAAACTGTTTTTT. Translation: CASSLQGSEKLFF. This rearrangement joins TRBV5-1 to TRBJ1-4; the D gene is possibly TRBD1 (5 bases). V shed 1 base and J shed 7 bases, with 8 bases lying between them. The CDR3 totals 13 residues. Per germline, CDR1 SGHRS and CDR2 YFSETQ. The variable domain in full, completed from reference TRBV5-1 and TRBJ1-4, reads KAGVTQTPRYLIKTRGQQVTLSCSPISGHRSVSWYQQTPGQGLQFLFEYFSETQRNKGNFPGRFSGRQFSNSRSEMNVSTLELGDSALYLCASSLQGSEKLFFGSGTQLSVL.

This clone came up once. The CDR3 DNA reads TGTGCCAGCTCATCAGCGGGACGGCAAAATGAAAAACTGTTTTTT. Translating it yields CASSSAGRQNEKLFF. The rearrangement uses TRBV18 and TRBJ1-4; D might be TRBD1 (5 bases). CDR1 KGHSH and CDR2 LQKENI come from the germline V gene. The CDR3 has 15 residues. Trimming cost V 5 bases and J 5 bases, with 15 bases left between them.

This clone was picked up a small number of times. This chain connects TRBV10-3 to TRBJ1-1; TRBD1 aligns across 10 bases. The germline V gene has CDR1 ENHRY and CDR2 SYGVKD. The CDR3 runs to 15 residues. The ends lost 3 bases at V and 6 bases at J; junction bases unmatched: 7. The CDR3: CAISDLGQGSPEAFF. The CDR3 DNA follows: TGTGCCATCAGTGATCTGGGACAGGGGTCCCCTGAAGCTTTCTTT.

The chain joins TRBV5-1 to TRBJ2-5; 10 bases agree with TRBD2. Germline lookup yields CDR1 SGHRS and CDR2 YFSETQ. V dropped 0 bases and J dropped 1; count of bases not matched to a gene: 6. The CDR3 consists of 17 residues. The CDR3 reads CASSLGASGSSQETQYF. In DNA form, the CDR3 reads TGCGCCAGCAGCTTGGGGGCTAGCGGGAGTTCCCAAGAGACCCAGTACTTC.

The chain is built from TRBV28 and TRBJ2-2; tentative D call: TRBD2 (6 bases). This CDR3 comprises 15 residues. Germline V gene data show CDR1 as MDHEN and CDR2 as SYDVKM. V dropped 4 bases and J dropped 3 bases, with 12 bases sitting between them. CDR3 nucleotides: TGTGCCAGCAGTTACATAGCGGACTACACCGGGGAGCTGTTTTTT. Its protein is CASSYIADYTGELFF.

The gene calls are TRBV7-2 and TRBJ2-2, with 11 nucleotides matching TRBD2. V dropped 7 bases and J dropped 5; count of bases not matched to a gene: 12. The length of the CDR3 is 17 residues. The germline gives CDR1 SGHTA, CDR2 FQGNSA. The CDR3 spells CASIGASGRLGTGELFF. The CDR3 coding sequence is TGTGCCAGCATCGGGGCTAGCGGGAGGTTAGGTACCGGGGAGCTGTTTTTT.

The chain carries TRBV19 and TRBJ1-1; TRBD1 aligns across 7 bases. V shed 5 bases, J shed 4 bases, and the junction held 4 bases outside the gene matches. CDR1 and CDR2 from the germline V gene are LNHDA and SQIVND (reference sequence). This CDR3 is 13 amino acids long. DNA of the CDR3: TGTGCCAGTAGTCTGTGGACAGGCACTGAAGCTTTCTTT. It yields the protein CASSLWTGTEAFF.

This chain links TRBV19 with TRBJ1-2, with 9 bases aligning to TRBD1. V shed 6 bases and J 0 bases; nucleotides not matched to a gene: 5. The germline CDR1 and CDR2 sequences are LNHDA and SQIVND (reference sequence). This CDR3 is 15 amino acids long. CDR3 protein: CASRWDREANYGYTF. The CDR3 nucleotides read TGTGCCAGTAGGTGGGACAGGGAAGCTAACTATGGCTACACCTTC.

This chain joins TRBV6-6 and TRBJ2-7; TRBD1 agrees at 9 bases. The V and J ends lost 6 bases and 0 bases, in that order; junction bases with no gene match: 9. This CDR3 has 16 residues. Germline values: CDR1 MNHNY, CDR2 SVGAGI (reference sequence). CDR3 in DNA: TGTGCCAGCAGGACAGGGGGAGCCGAGAGCTCCTACGAGCAGTACTTC. Amino acid sequence: CASRTGGAESSYEQYF.

The V gene is TRBV11-2, the J gene TRBJ1-1; TRBD1 is a possible D gene (6 bases). The CDR3 contains 15 residues. CDR1 and CDR2 from the germline V gene are SGHAT and FQNNGV. Trimming stripped 6 bases from V and 3 bases from J, with 17 bases between. CDR3: CASRRPGTKDTEAFF. CDR3 sequence (DNA): TGTGCCAGCAGACGTCCCGGGACAAAGGACACTGAAGCTTTCTTT.

The chain employs TRBV2 and TRBJ2-7; 11 bases are a match to TRBD1. CDR3 length: 13 residues. V gave up 9 bases and J gave up 2 bases; unmatched junction bases: 3. The germline V gene encodes CDR1 SNHLY and CDR2 FYNNEI. CDR3: CARGQGATYEQYF. DNA for the CDR3: TGTGCCAGAGGACAGGGGGCCACCTACGAGCAGTACTTC.

The genes are TRBV10-3 and TRBJ2-7; 11 bases are shared with TRBD1. This CDR3 spans 14 amino acids. Looked up from germline, CDR1 is ENHRY and CDR2 is SYGVKD. The ends lost 6 bases at V and 7 bases at J; junction bases unmatched: 8. This CDR3 is CAIRRGQGEIEQYF. The CDR3 bases are TGTGCCATCAGGCGGGGACAGGGGGAGATTGAGCAGTACTTC.

The chain has TRBV5-1 and TRBJ2-1; TRBD2 agrees at 9 bases. The CDR3 covers 18 residues. Per germline, CDR1 SGHRS and CDR2 YFSETQ. The V and J ends lost 3 bases and 0 bases, in that order; junction bases with no gene match: 10. The CDR3 spells CASSSGTLAGSSYNEQFF. CDR3 coding DNA: TGCGCCAGCAGCTCCGGTACACTAGCGGGCAGCTCCTACAATGAGCAGTTCTTC. The full variable domain, rest sourced from reference TRBV5-1 and TRBJ2-1, is KAGVTQTPRYLIKTRGQQVTLSCSPISGHRSVSWYQQTPGQGLQFLFEYFSETQRNKGNFPGRFSGRQFSNSRSEMNVSTLELGDSALYLCASSSGTLAGSSYNEQFFGPGTRLTVL.

The chain is built from TRBV7-9 and TRBJ1-1; a weak D match, TRBD1 (6 bases). Germline V gives CDR1 SEHNR, CDR2 FQNEAQ (reference sequence). This CDR3 comprises 14 residues. V lost 5 bases to trimming and J lost 5 bases, with 15 bases between them. CDR3 DNA: TGTGCCAGCAGCGATCACGGGGGGCGGACTGAAGCTTTCTTT. Its translation: CASSDHGGRTEAFF.

The V gene is TRBV7-9, the J gene TRBJ2-6, with 9 bases fitting TRBD1. Trimming removed 5 bases from V and 4 bases from J; junction bases left unmatched: 9. CDR3 size: 17 residues. Germline assignment: CDR1 SEHNR and CDR2 FQNEAQ (reference sequence). The DNA for the CDR3 is TGTGCCAGCAGCCCCGCACAGGGGGCTTGGGGGGCCAACGTCCTGACTTTC. As protein: CASSPAQGAWGANVLTF.

The J gene is TRBJ2-2, the V gene TRBV27; 13 nucleotides agree with TRBD2. Germline-derived CDR1 and CDR2 are MNHEY and SMNVEV (reference sequence). The CDR3 loop spans 20 amino acids. With 7 bases clipped from V and 5 bases from J, the junction kept 19 bases outside the gene matches. As DNA, the CDR3 is TGTGCCAGCACAAAAGTCTGGCTGGGACTAGCGGGGAGGGGGACCGGGGAGCTGTTTTTT. It specifies CASTKVWLGLAGRGTGELFF.

The J gene is TRBJ1-4, the V gene TRBV7-9, with 8 bases identical to TRBD1. The germline gives CDR1 SEHNR, CDR2 FQNEAQ (reference sequence). The CDR3 is made up of 15 amino acids. The junction had 7 bases not matched to a gene; V was cut back by 5 bases and J by 5 bases. For the CDR3, the DNA is TGTGCCAGCAGCCTAGGACAGGGTCACAATGAAAAACTGTTTTTT. Translation: CASSLGQGHNEKLFF.